This T cell receptor (beta chain) emerged from a study of shared clonotypes between healthy human individuals (dated by TCRdb to the early 2020s). With regard to the full study: The cohort included a few men and a couple of women between 18 and 49 years of age. For each donor, CD4 naive and CD4 memory were each run on three plates, CD8 naive on two plates, and CD8 memory on one plate. The study deeply sequenced blood TCR repertoires of roughly five healthy adults to estimate repertoire size and the extent of clonotype sharing between individuals. To increase sequencing depth and limit assay-specific biases, TCR repertoire library preparation and sequencing were carried out by different laboratories using diverse techniques. Each donor's leukapheresis produced roughly between roughly 0.85 and 10 billion PBMCs.

TCR CDR3 regions were amplified from genomic DNA by multiplex PCR using the deep immunoSEQ assay. For each cell subset, the extracted genomic DNA was distributed evenly across all wells of several immunoSEQ 96-well plates, and each plate served as one replicate. Each replicate PCR for sorted subsets received 200 ng genomic DNA, equal to roughly 29,000 T cell genomes. The purified libraries were quantified using a Qubit 3.0 fluorometer, sized with a Bioanalyzer 2100, and then quantified again using the KAPA Library Quantification kit. Every immunoSEQ 96-well plate was sequenced on a dedicated single-read 150-cycle Illumina NextSeq 550 flow cell. Regarding the original processing steps: The immunoSEQ output contained only junctional sequences without quality scores, so filtering could not match that applied to full-length reads. Sequences were annotated with PyIR, a Python wrapper for IgBLAST v1.9, using IMGT germline references to assign V/J genes and CDR3. Reads were removed for weak V/J assignments (E-value above 1e-6), missing CDR3, stop codons, out-of-frame junctions, or ambiguous translated residues. A V3J clonotype was defined by an identical inferred V gene, J gene, and CDR3 amino acid sequence. Percentage overlap between repertoires was calculated by dividing the number of shared unique clonotypes by the size of the smaller repertoire. Three approaches were used to assess repertoire richness: RTK rarefaction, the Chao1 estimator, and Recon v2.1 estimates of unobserved clonotypes. For all TCRbeta clonotypes obtained by the gDNA method from a few donors, generation probabilities were computed with OLGA. Imported from immuneACCESS, the table was reduced by TCRdb to in-frame sequences with V and J called. These copies leave out some clones; in studies compared against another copy, an unresolved V gene accounts for under half, and the cause of the remainder is not known. V and J calls plus clone size are reproduced from that table; the DNA served to infer D and trimming. Counted in this sample were some 360,000 clones; around four fifths of them appeared once. The biggest ten clones account for less than 11% of the sample.

Donors were healthy HIV-negative adults with no recently reported acute infections or vaccinations. Every donor was a Caucasian adult living in Nashville, Tennessee, USA. CD4+ T cells were enriched by magnetic negative selection; naive cells were then positively selected on CD45RA, and the negative fraction formed the memory subset. Blood was obtained by leukapheresis, after which PBMCs were separated by Ficoll-Histopaque density gradient centrifugation and cryopreserved in liquid nitrogen vapor phase. Analytical flow cytometry was used to check the purity and quantity of each magnetically sorted T cell population. Genomic DNA was isolated from every sorted fraction and measured by UV absorbance on a Nanodrop 2000c. Via the germline V gene (reference sequence), CDR1 is LNHNV and CDR2 YYDKDF. The CDR3 numbers 15 residues from cysteine through phenylalanine. The only DNA kept is the CDR3, 45 bases in frame from the first base. The trim is 0 bases for V and 4 bases for J, with a gap of 13 bases between the germline ends.

Paper-wide results and their limitations: Naive subsets generally had larger estimated clonotype richness than memory subsets did. Higher generation probabilities were observed for clonotypes shared by all four sorted-subset donors than for non-shared clonotypes. Pairwise subsampling led to the expectation that sequencing depth would affect the degree of clonotype sharing among donors. Rarefaction of sorted-subset datasets indicated incomplete sequencing despite the large sequencing depth. Sampling was restricted to blood, and TCR repertoires in tissue are likely to differ from TCR repertoires in blood. When a few donors were compared, the shared fraction of clonotypes was about 5% for naive CD4, around 3.5% for naive CD8, 2% to 2.5% for memory CD4, and 0.35% to 0.4% for memory CD8. Because the study included only a small number of donors, the genetic and exposure-history diversity represented was limited.

This clone was detected many times. Its cognate antigen has yet to be identified. The sample holds no much larger clone one base away, and base qualities are not on file. The sequenced sample consisted of memory CD4+ T cells sorted from blood. According to the study, the label for this sample's cell subset or site signals: CD45RA-negative fraction. The clonotype comes from a man aged 30 to 45 in good health. Recombination joined TRBV15 with TRBJ2-7, with the identity of the D gene unclear. The sequenced DNA: TGTGCCACCAGCAGAGATTTCAGTCAGCCTTACGAGCAGTACTTC. This yields the protein CATSRDFSQPYEQYF.